Sequencing of this T cell receptor beta chain was carried out in a study of CD8+ T cells in alopecia areata. Study as a whole: At a dose of 5 to 10 mg twice daily, oral tofacitinib was given to treated patients.

Peripheral blood samples and lesional scalp punch biopsies were obtained from alopecia areata patients. RNA extraction and reverse transcription yielded cDNA as sequencing template. Some clones are missing from TCRdb's copy, which holds only in-frame ones; the method was immunoSEQ multiplex PCR. The sample includes more than 200,000 clones, 67% seen only once; the top ten take roughly 1.2%. Per germline, CDR1 MNHEY and CDR2 SMNVEV (reference sequence). The CDR3 contains 13 residues. Between the trimmed V and J ends, which lost 2 bases and 0 bases, there was a span of 4 bases. The genes are TRBV27 and TRBJ1-1; D unclear. The starting material was CD4+ T cells sorted from blood, obtained at week 0. The receptor was derived from a human donor with alopecia areata. This CDR3 reads CASSLKVNTEAFF. The CDR3 DNA sequence: TGTGCCAGCAGTTTAAAGGTGAACACTGAAGCTTTCTTT.